The clone carrying this T cell receptor beta chain was seen a single time. Its target is not known. PCR was performed using 60 Vbeta and 13 Jbeta primers. The method was immunoSEQ multiplex PCR; TCRdb's version includes in-frame clones alone and lacks a portion of them. This sample yields about 98,000 clones, of which around three quarters are seen a single time; 6.5% to 8.5% belongs to the top ten. J lost 4 bases, V lost 4 bases, and 7 bases had no gene match. Germline V gives CDR1 SGHDN, CDR2 FVKESK. This CDR3 has 16 amino acids. The data were taken from a study of cytomegalovirus exposure and HLA in healthy donors. Study conclusions and caveats: Further analysis was carried out later, and it showed several of the most significant clusters appearing linked to common viral pathogens. HLA alleles were associated with fewer than 20,000 TCR beta sequences in a later analysis at 0.05 false discovery rate. Donors were assumed by presence/absence analyses to have roughly uniform sequencing depth.

V gene TRBV14 combines with J gene TRBJ2-7; TRBD2 matches at 13 bases. The sequence came from a human donor in good health. Specimen: PBMCs. Here the CDR3 DNA reads TGTGCCAGCAGCCGGCCGGGACTAGCGGGGTTGTACGAGCAGTACTTC. Encoded protein: CASSRPGLAGLYEQYF.